Listed here are 19 T cell receptor beta chains from one sample, sequenced in a study of blood T cell repertoires in COVID-19. Assay: immunoSEQ multiplex PCR; the TCRdb copy retains only in-frame clones and omits some. Among fewer than 350,000 clones listed, 88% were seen once. Sequencing used peripheral blood. These receptors were obtained from a woman aged 25-40 years with COVID-19, enrolled during active disease.

The J gene is TRBJ1-2, the V gene TRBV29-1; 9 bases agree with TRBD1. Germline V gene sequence: CDR1 SQVTM, CDR2 ANQGSEA. The CDR3 sequence is 12 residues long. Germline trimming cut 7 bases from V and 6 bases from J; bases unmatched to any gene: 6. CDR3: CSDTGGADGYTF. In nucleotides, the CDR3 is TGCAGCGACACAGGGGGCGCTGATGGCTACACCTTC.

This chain uses TRBV6-5 with TRBJ1-5, with 7 bases aligning to TRBD1. The V and J ends lost 5 bases and 4 bases, in that order; junction bases with no gene match: 8. The CDR3 is 15 amino acids. Germline assignment: CDR1 MNHEY and CDR2 SVGAGI. Here the CDR3 DNA reads TGTGCCAGCAGTAAGACCGGGACAGTAAATCAGCCCCAGCATTTT. Translated, it gives CASSKTGTVNQPQHF.

This clone has at least ten counts. The chain recombines TRBV5-8 with TRBJ2-3, with 7 bases aligning to TRBD2. This CDR3 region has 17 residues. CDR1 is SGHTS, CDR2 YDEGEE, per germline. The V segment lost 1 base and the J segment 3 bases; nucleotides outside the gene matches: 11. The CDR3 is CASSLIGAGYGTDTQYF. The CDR3 DNA follows: TGTGCCAGCAGCTTGATCGGAGCGGGGTATGGGACAGATACGCAGTATTTT.

The rearrangement uses TRBV9 and TRBJ2-7; 8 bases agree with TRBD2. In germline, CDR1 is SGDLS, CDR2 YYNGEE. This CDR3 comprises 14 residues. V was clipped by 7 bases and J by 3 bases; unmatched bases: 9. The CDR3, as DNA: TGTGCCAGCGGACCACGGGGGGGAGACTACGAGCAGTACTTC. This translates into CASGPRGGDYEQYF.

The gene calls are TRBV19 and TRBJ2-1; TRBD2 matches 8 bases. Germline-derived CDR1 and CDR2 are LNHDA and SQIVND (reference sequence). CDR3 length: 17 amino acids. With V trimmed by 6 bases and J by 3 bases, 13 bases remained unmatched. The chain's CDR3 is CASSPNLLAGYYNEQFF. The CDR3 DNA reads TGTGCCAGTAGCCCAAACCTTCTAGCGGGTTACTACAATGAGCAGTTCTTC.

The rearrangement joins TRBV3-1 (or the pseudogene TRBV3-2) to TRBJ2-1; 10 bases line up with TRBD1. With V trimmed by 4 bases and J by 12 bases, 12 bases remained unmatched. Germline CDR1 reads LGHDT; CDR2 reads YNNKEL (reference sequence). CDR3 length: 15 residues. CDR3 DNA: TGTGCCAGCAGCCCACTACGGACAGGGGGGTCCATGCAGTTCTTC. Its translation: CASSPLRTGGSMQFF.

This clone was observed once. This sequence joins TRBV5-6 and TRBJ1-2, with TRBD1 matching over 9 bases. The CDR3 covers 14 residues. Looked up from germline, CDR1 is SGHDT and CDR2 is YYEEEE. V lost 4 bases and J lost 4; bases outside the gene matches: 5. The CDR3 bases are TGTGCCAGCAGCATTGGACAGGGGTTCTATGGCTACACCTTC. Translated, it gives CASSIGQGFYGYTF.

This rearrangement joins TRBV7-2 to TRBJ2-7; 8 nucleotides line up with TRBD1. V was pared by 6 bases and J by 4 bases, with 14 bases of the junction left unmatched. This CDR3 spans 16 amino acids. Germline-derived CDR1 and CDR2 are SGHTA and FQGNSA. In DNA, the CDR3 is TGTGCCAGCAGTTTGGGATCGACAGGGGCGGGATACGAGCAGTACTTC. As protein: CASSLGSTGAGYEQYF.

The J gene is TRBJ2-4, the V gene TRBV7-9; D might be TRBD2 (5 bases). This CDR3 is 18 amino acids long. Between the trimmed V and J ends, which lost 2 bases and 0 bases, there was a span of 17 bases. Germline CDR1 and CDR2: SEHNR and FQNEAQ (reference sequence). CDR3 sequence: CASSLIGAVGLAKNIQYF. The CDR3 DNA sequence: TGTGCCAGCAGCTTAATCGGAGCAGTCGGACTAGCCAAAAACATTCAGTACTTC.

The chain is built from TRBV18 and TRBJ2-7; a possible D gene is TRBD2 (5 bases). The V gene lost 5 bases and the J gene lost 2 bases, with 13 bases spanning the gap. This CDR3 region has 14 residues. The V gene's germline CDR1 is KGHSH and CDR2 LQKENI. The CDR3: CASSKGEGTYEQYV. The DNA of the CDR3 is TGTGCCAGCTCAAAGGGAGAGGGCACCTACGAGCAGTACGTC.

This chain links TRBV5-6 with TRBJ1-1; a possible D gene is TRBD1 (5 bases). Germline V gene lookup returns CDR1 SGHDT and CDR2 YYEEEE. Trimming stripped 0 bases from V and 1 base from J, with 13 bases between. CDR3 length: 16 amino acids. The CDR3 region is CASSLAARGSNTEAFF. The CDR3 region has the DNA TGTGCCAGCAGCTTGGCGGCTAGGGGTTCGAACACTGAAGCTTTCTTT. The variable domain in full, with the rest retrieved from reference TRBV5-6 and TRBJ1-1, is DAGVTQSPTHLIKTRGQQVTLRCSPKSGHDTVSWYQQALGQGPQFIFQYYEEEERQRGNFPDRFSGHQFPNYSSELNVNALLLGDSALYLCASSLAARGSNTEAFFGQGTRLTVV.

The chain recombines TRBV5-8 with TRBJ2-5, with TRBD1 matching over 8 bases. The CDR3 is made up of 15 amino acids. CDR1 and CDR2 (germline): SGHTS, YDEGEE. V gave up 4 bases and J gave up 1 base; unmatched junction bases: 6. This CDR3 is CASSRSQGAQETQYF. CDR3 bases: TGTGCCAGCAGCCGATCCCAGGGGGCCCAAGAGACCCAGTACTTC. The whole variable domain, remainder taken from reference TRBV5-8 and TRBJ2-5, is EAGVTQSPTHLIKTRGQQATLRCSPISGHTSVYWYQQALGLGLQFLLWYDEGEERNRGNFPPRFSGRQFPNYSSELNVNALELEDSALYLCASSRSQGAQETQYFGPGTRLLVL.

The chain couples TRBV11-2 to TRBJ1-3; D gene uncertain. Germline lookup yields CDR1 SGHAT and CDR2 FQNNGV. The germline V and J ends were trimmed by 5 bases and 6 bases, with 11 bases remaining between them. The CDR3 is made up of 13 amino acids. CDR3 coding DNA: TGTGCCAGCAGCCCAAGGAGGGCAAACACCATATATTTT. Protein: CASSPRRANTIYF.

V gene TRBV11-2 combines with J gene TRBJ1-6; 9 positions agree with TRBD1. V lost 5 bases and J lost 9; bases outside the gene matches: 8. This CDR3 spans 15 amino acids. Germline CDR1 and CDR2: SGHAT and FQNNGV. Written as DNA, the CDR3 is TGTGCCAGCAGCGCCCAGACAGGGGGGCGTTCACCCCTCCACTTT. Translating it yields CASSAQTGGRSPLHF. Full variable domain (rest looked up from reference TRBV11-2 and TRBJ1-6): EAGVAQSPRYKIIEKRQSVAFWCNPISGHATLYWYQQILGQGPKLLIQFQNNGVVDDSQLPKDRFSAERLKGVDSTLKIQPAKLEDSAVYLCASSAQTGGRSPLHFGNGTRLTVT.

The chain recombines TRBV10-3 with TRBJ2-5, with TRBD1 as a possible D gene (6 bases). The CDR3 has 14 residues. The V gene's germline CDR1 is ENHRY and CDR2 SYGVKD. V dropped 6 bases and J dropped 5 bases, with 16 bases sitting between them. The CDR3 reads CAIRGDTGEETQYF. The CDR3 coding sequence is TGTGCCATCAGAGGGGACACGGGCGAGGAGACCCAGTACTTC.

The CDR3 DNA follows: TGTGCCAGCAGAGGGAGGGCTCGGTCCCTCCACTTT. It codes for CASRGRARSLHF. The chain joins TRBV27 to TRBJ1-6; no firm D call. The CDR3 is 12 residues long. Per the germline V gene, CDR1 is MNHEY and CDR2 is SMNVEV (reference sequence). Deletions cut 6 bases from V and 14 bases from J, with 14 bases between.

The J gene is TRBJ1-1, the V gene TRBV7-2; D is ambiguous. V shed 2 bases and J shed 6 bases, with 13 bases lying between them. This CDR3 is 14 amino acids long. Germline CDR1 reads SGHTA; CDR2 reads FQGNSA. In nucleotides, the CDR3 is TGTGCCAGCAGCTTACAGTCATGGGAGGCTGAAGCTTTCTTT. Encoded protein: CASSLQSWEAEAFF.

V gene TRBV7-9 combines with J gene TRBJ2-2; the match to TRBD1 covers 7 bases. V lost 4 bases, J lost 1 base, and 9 bases stayed unmatched. The germline V gene encodes CDR1 SEHNR and CDR2 FQNEAQ (reference sequence). The CDR3 loop spans 17 amino acids. DNA for the CDR3: TGTGCCAGCAGCTCCACAGGGGTGTCACGGAACACCGGGGAGCTGTTTTTT. This sequence encodes CASSSTGVSRNTGELFF.

The chain couples TRBV29-1 to TRBJ1-1; 8 nucleotides match TRBD1. In germline, CDR1 is SQVTM, CDR2 ANQGSEA. Trimming took 6 bases from V and 4 from J; bases not matched to a gene: 7. The CDR3 contains 13 residues. The chain's CDR3 is CSVVRGRVTEAFF. The CDR3 DNA reads TGCAGCGTCGTCAGGGGGCGGGTCACTGAAGCTTTCTTT.